This T cell receptor beta chain stems from a study of immune heterogeneity within non-small cell lung tumors (dated by TCRdb to the late 2010s). Notes on the research overall: By histology, a few squamous cell carcinomas, 10 non-squamous carcinomas and 1 tumor not otherwise specified were included. To look at intratumoral immune heterogeneity, the study ran whole-exome sequencing, RNA-seq and TCR beta repertoire sequencing on several spatially distinct regions taken from every NSCLC tumor. Binding of neoantigens to the HLA alleles of each patient was predicted with netMHCpan-3.0 for mutant peptides of 8 to 11 amino acids. TCR repertoire analysis included approximately 56 tumor loci from approximately 15 patients, whereas transcriptome data included only approximately 44 loci from around eleven patients.

The TCR template was genomic DNA extracted from bulk tumor tissue, and roughly 600 ng of gDNA was amplified for each sample. During surgery, multiple biopsies were taken from each primary tumor, with sampling sites spaced as far apart as possible within the tumor mass. The study cohort was described as untreated, and patients were newly diagnosed NSCLC cases undergoing curative surgery. The donors were about 14 patients with newly diagnosed non-small cell lung cancer who were having surgery with curative intent. A couple of independent pathologists reviewed the resected tumor masses. Only high-quality DNA and RNA samples were carried forward to sequencing. In the case of this clonotype: The clone's antigen remains unknown. One base away lies a much larger clone, so this may be a sequencing read error. The final CDR3 position lacks the conserved phenylalanine or tryptophan, pointing to a likely read error.

A multiplex PCR system amplified the TCR beta CDR3 region, with a first 10-cycle round using 32 V-gene forward and 13 J-gene reverse primers. A QIAGEN Multiplex PCR Kit was used for first-round PCR, and the primer sequences were filed in Chinese patent CN105087789A. In a second PCR round, Illumina universal primers were added with the Phusion High-Fidelity PCR Kit. Paired-end sequencing of TCR libraries was carried out on the Illumina HiSeq X Ten platform at a read length of 151 bp. Concerning the study's data processing: Reads without multiplex PCR primers were removed using Cutadapt, read pairs were merged using PEAR, and CDR3 regions were called using MiXCR with default settings. Shannon entropy measured repertoire diversity, while clonality was calculated as one minus the Shannon entropy divided by the ln of the count of productive unique sequences. Clonotypes present at frequencies of at least 0.5% were defined as dominant or high-frequency T-cell clones. TCRdb passed the public sequencing reads through fastp at Q25 and MiXCR, retaining productive beta sequences. One record per CDR3 amino acid sequence lists the most common genes and DNA. TCRdb, rather than the study authors, made the V and J calls. The table for this sample lists about 22,000 distinct CDR3 sequences; roughly 30% of them were counted only once. The top ten hold over 3.5% of the sample.

V has 4 bases trimmed and J has 0 bases trimmed; junction bases matching no gene number 9. According to the germline V gene (reference sequence), CDR1 reads LNHDA and CDR2 reads SQIVND. The CDR3 extends over 18 residues, inclusive of both ends. Of all the DNA, just the CDR3 is kept, 54 bases in frame from base 1. General study outcomes and caveats: High-frequency TCR beta clonotypes were found to be largely distinct between individual patients. Local T-cell repertoire clonality showed a statistically significant but moderate positive correlation with local tumor mutational burden (R roughly 0.35). Within a patient, identical dominant CDR3B clonotypes were found to recur across loci, yet unique high-frequency clones were also harbored in different tumor locations.

The TCR sequence derives from a man aged 35 to 55 with non-small cell lung cancer. Recombination joined TRBV19 with TRBJ2-1; 10 bases in the middle match TRBD2. The sequenced sample consisted of lung tumor tissue. The nucleotide sequence reads TGTGCCAGTAGTAGGGACCCCCCTAGCGGGAGCTCCTACAATGAGCAGTTCTCC. Its protein product is CASSRDPPSGSSYNEQFS.